This TCR beta chain was recorded in a study of PD-1 blockade in classical Hodgkin lymphoma. About the study: It was nivolumab at 3 mg/kg, given intravenously every 2 weeks, that patients received.

Every patient was affected by relapse after autologous stem cell transplantation, while exposure to brentuximab vedotin was not uniform. Trimming cost V 0 bases and J 0 bases, with 15 bases left between them. The germline gives CDR1 SGHVS, CDR2 FNYEAQ. The CDR3 runs to 18 residues. Clones were sequenced by immunoSEQ multiplex PCR, and TCRdb holds only the in-frame ones, with some missing. The sample lists 60,000 to 65,000 clones, more than 70% occurring once. This chain connects TRBV7-6 to TRBJ1-3; TRBD1 is a possible D gene (6 bases). The receptor was isolated from a human donor with classical Hodgkin lymphoma. The sample was peripheral blood mononuclear cells (PBMCs), taken at baseline. Here the CDR3 reads CASSLAASGGGSGNTIYF. Written as DNA, the CDR3 is TGTGCCAGCAGCTTAGCCGCGTCTGGAGGGGGCTCTGGAAACACCATATATTTT.